The clone carrying this TCR beta chain was seen a single time. The antigen remains undetermined. This specimen comes from a study of T cells in Graves' hyperthyroidism and ophthalmopathy. Study overall: Sampling of peripheral blood happened at initial diagnosis, prior to any treatment.

Amplified regions were TCR beta CDR3 sequences from RNA transcripts. HTBI primers were the set used in a first-round RT-PCR of the TCR CDR3. TCRdb reprocessed the multiplex PCR reads with MiXCR, giving one entry per CDR3 protein. The table includes approximately 870,000 distinct CDR3 sequences, roughly 40% detected once. Findings and limits, study-wide: In the blood, most expanded thyroid clonotypes above 0.001 appeared as well.

The CDR3 is 14 amino acids. The V end lost 2 bases, the J end lost 1 base, and 9 bases lay between the germline ends. CDR1 and CDR2 (germline): SGHVS, FQNEAQ. Stable Graves' hyperthyroidism denoted no ophthalmopathy progression over 18 months. Criteria for exclusion of patients were uncontrolled infection, other autoimmune disease, pregnancy or lactation. The gene calls are TRBV7-8 and TRBJ2-7; no clear D. Sequences were obtained from blood. The receptor's source is a man aged 18 to 30 with Graves' hyperthyroidism. Here the CDR3 reads CASSLTQESYEQYF. The CDR3 coding sequence is TGTGCCAGCAGCTTAACCCAGGAATCCTACGAGCAGTACTTC.